This TCR beta chain originates from a study of blood T cell repertoires in COVID-19. At the level of the study: The United States, Italy and Spain provided the acute and convalescent COVID-19 samples. Sample material is recorded as cDNA or gDNA derived from T cells, B-cell-depleted T cells, or PBMCs.

In the original workflow: Counts of nucleated cells, estimated from reference gene primer amplification, were obtained. Data came from immunoSEQ multiplex PCR; TCRdb stores just in-frame clones and leaves some out. That table supplies the V and J calls and clone size; D and trimming were determined from the DNA. The sample holds roughly 150,000 clones, around 83% seen once. The source is a woman between 55 and 75 years old with COVID-19, enrolled during active disease. Specimen: peripheral blood.

In nucleotides, the CDR3 is TGTGCCATCGGTGGAGGGAGCTATGGCTACACCTTC. It translates to CAIGGGSYGYTF. The chain carries TRBV10-3 and TRBJ1-2; no clear D. Per germline, CDR1 ENHRY and CDR2 SYGVKD. This CDR3 has 12 amino acids. V was clipped by 8 bases and J by 4 bases, with 11 bases between them.